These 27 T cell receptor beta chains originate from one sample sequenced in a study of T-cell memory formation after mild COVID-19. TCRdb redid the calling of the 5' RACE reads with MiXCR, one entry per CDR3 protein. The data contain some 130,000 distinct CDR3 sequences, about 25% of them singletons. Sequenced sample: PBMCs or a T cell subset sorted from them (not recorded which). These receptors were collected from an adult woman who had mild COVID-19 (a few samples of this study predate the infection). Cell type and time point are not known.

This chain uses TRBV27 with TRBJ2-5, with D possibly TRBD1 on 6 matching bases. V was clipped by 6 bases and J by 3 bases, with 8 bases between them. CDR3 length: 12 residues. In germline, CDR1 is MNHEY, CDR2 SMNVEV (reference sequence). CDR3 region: CASRHREETQYF. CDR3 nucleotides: TGTGCCAGCAGGCACAGGGAAGAGACCCAGTACTTC.

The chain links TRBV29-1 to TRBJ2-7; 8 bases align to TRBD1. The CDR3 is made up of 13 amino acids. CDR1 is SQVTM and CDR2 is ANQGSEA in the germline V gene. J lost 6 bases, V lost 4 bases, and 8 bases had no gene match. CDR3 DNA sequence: TGCAGCGTTGCCCTCCGGGGACAGGTCGAGCAGTACTTC. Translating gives CSVALRGQVEQYF.

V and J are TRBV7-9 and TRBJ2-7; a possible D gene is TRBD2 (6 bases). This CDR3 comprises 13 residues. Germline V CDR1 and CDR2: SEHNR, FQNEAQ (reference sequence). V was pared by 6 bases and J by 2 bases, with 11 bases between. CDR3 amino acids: CASRNGSPYEQYF. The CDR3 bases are TGTGCCAGCAGGAACGGGAGTCCCTACGAGCAGTACTTC.

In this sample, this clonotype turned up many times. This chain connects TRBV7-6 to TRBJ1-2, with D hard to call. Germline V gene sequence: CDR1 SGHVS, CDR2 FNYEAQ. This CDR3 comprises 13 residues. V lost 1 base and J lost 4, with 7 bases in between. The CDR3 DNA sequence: TGTGCCAGCAGCTTAGGGCAGTCCTATGGCTACACCTTC. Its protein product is CASSLGQSYGYTF. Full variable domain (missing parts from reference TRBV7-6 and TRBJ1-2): GAGVSQSPRYKVTKRGQDVALRCDPISGHVSLYWYRQALGQGPEFLTYFNYEAQQDKSGLPNDRFSAERPEGSISTLTIQRTEQRDSAMYRCASSLGQSYGYTFGSGTRLTVV.

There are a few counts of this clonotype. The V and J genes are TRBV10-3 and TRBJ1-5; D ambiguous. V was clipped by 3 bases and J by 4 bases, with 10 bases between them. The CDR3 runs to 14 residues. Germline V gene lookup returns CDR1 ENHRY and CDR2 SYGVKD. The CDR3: CAISEGWGNQPQHF. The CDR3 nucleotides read TGTGCCATCAGTGAAGGGTGGGGAAATCAGCCCCAGCATTTT.

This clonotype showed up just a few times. CDR3 nucleotide sequence: TGTGCCAGCAGTAAACCGGGACTGGGACCCTACAATGAGCAGTTCTTC. Protein: CASSKPGLGPYNEQFF. The chain employs TRBV6-2 or TRBV6-3 and TRBJ2-1; a weak D match, TRBD2 (6 bases). The CDR3 is 16 amino acids. Trimming took off 5 bases at V and 2 bases at J, with 16 bases between the two ends. CDR1 is MNHEY, CDR2 SVGEGT, per germline.

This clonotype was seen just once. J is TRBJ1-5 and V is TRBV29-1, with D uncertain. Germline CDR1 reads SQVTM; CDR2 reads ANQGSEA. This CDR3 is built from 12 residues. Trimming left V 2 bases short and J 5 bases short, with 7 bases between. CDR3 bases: TGCAGCGTTGAATTCGGGGATCAGCCCCAGCATTTT. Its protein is CSVEFGDQPQHF. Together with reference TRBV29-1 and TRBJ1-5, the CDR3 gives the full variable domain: SAVISQKPSRDICQRGTSLTIQCQVDSQVTMMFWYRQQPGQSLTLIATANQGSEATYESGFVIDKFPISRPNLTFSTLTVSNMSPEDSSIYLCSVEFGDQPQHFGDGTRLSIL.

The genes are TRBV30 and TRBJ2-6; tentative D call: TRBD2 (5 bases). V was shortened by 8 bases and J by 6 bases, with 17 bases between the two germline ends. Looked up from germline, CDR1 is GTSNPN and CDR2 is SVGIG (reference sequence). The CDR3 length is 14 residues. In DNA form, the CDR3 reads TGTGCCCTCTTGAGGGCCGGTACGGCCAACGTCCTGACTTTC. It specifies CALLRAGTANVLTF.

CDR3 region: CASSYELIGYGYTF. The CDR3 DNA is TGTGCCAGCAGTTACGAGCTAATCGGCTATGGCTACACCTTC. V and J are TRBV6-2 or TRBV6-3 and TRBJ1-2; D is unclear. Trimming took 2 bases from V and 4 from J, leaving 11 bases between them. Germline CDR1 MNHEY, CDR2 SVGEGT. The CDR3 sequence is 14 residues long.

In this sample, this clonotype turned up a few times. CDR3 amino acids: CASSPIGRHSTDTQYF. For the CDR3, the DNA is TGTGCCAGCAGCCCGATCGGTCGGCATAGCACAGATACGCAGTATTTT. The chain carries TRBV4-2 and TRBJ2-3; D ambiguous. The CDR3 consists of 16 residues. Germline lookup yields CDR1 LGHNA and CDR2 YNFKEQ. V was trimmed by 4 bases and J by 0 bases, leaving 14 bases between them.

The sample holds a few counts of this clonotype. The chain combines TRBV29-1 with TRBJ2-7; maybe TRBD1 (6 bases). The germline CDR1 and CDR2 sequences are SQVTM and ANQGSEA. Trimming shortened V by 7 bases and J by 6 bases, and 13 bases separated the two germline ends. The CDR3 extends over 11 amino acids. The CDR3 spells CSAGTLFEQYF. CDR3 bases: TGCAGCGCCGGGACACTTTTCGAGCAGTACTTC.

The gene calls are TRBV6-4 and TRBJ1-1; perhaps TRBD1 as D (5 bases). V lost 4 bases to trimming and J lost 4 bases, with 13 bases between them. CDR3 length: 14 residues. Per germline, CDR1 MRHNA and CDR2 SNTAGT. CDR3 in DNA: TGTGCCAGCAGTGCCAAAACGCAGGGCACTGAAGCTTTCTTT. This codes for CASSAKTQGTEAFF.

The CDR3 DNA sequence: TGTGCCAGCAGCTTAGTCACAACTAGCGGCGCTTCGCCTGAGCAGTTCTTC. Translated, it gives CASSLVTTSGASPEQFF. The gene calls are TRBV7-9 and TRBJ2-1; 8 bases fit TRBD2. CDR3 length: 17 amino acids. With 1 base clipped from V and 9 bases from J, the junction kept 14 bases outside the gene matches. Germline-derived CDR1 and CDR2 are SEHNR and FQNEAQ (reference sequence).

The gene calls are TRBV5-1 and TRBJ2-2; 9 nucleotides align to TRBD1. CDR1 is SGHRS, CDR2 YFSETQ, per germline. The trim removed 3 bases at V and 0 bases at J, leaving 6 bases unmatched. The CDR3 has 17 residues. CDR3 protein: CASSWTGAYANTGELFF. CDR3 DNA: TGCGCCAGCAGCTGGACAGGGGCCTACGCGAACACCGGGGAGCTGTTTTTT.

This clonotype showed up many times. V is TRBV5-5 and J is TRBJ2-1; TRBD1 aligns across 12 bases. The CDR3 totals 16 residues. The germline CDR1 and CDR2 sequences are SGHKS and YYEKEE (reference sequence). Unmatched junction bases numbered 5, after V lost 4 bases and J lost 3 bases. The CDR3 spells CASSPGTGGFYNEQFF. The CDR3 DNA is TGTGCCAGCAGCCCCGGGACAGGGGGCTTCTACAATGAGCAGTTCTTC.

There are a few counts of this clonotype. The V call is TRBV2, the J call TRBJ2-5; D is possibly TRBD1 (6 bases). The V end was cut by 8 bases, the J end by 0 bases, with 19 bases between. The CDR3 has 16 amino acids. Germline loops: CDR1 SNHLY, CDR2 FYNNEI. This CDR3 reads CASPDGGQRNQETQYF. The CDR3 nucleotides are TGTGCCAGCCCCGATGGAGGACAGAGGAACCAAGAGACCCAGTACTTC.

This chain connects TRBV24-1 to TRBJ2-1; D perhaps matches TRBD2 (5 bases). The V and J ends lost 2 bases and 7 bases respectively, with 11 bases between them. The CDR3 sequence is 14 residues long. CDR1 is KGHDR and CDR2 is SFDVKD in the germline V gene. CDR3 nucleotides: TGTGCCACCAGTGATTCCCCTAGCCGGAATGAGCAGTTCTTC. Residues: CATSDSPSRNEQFF.

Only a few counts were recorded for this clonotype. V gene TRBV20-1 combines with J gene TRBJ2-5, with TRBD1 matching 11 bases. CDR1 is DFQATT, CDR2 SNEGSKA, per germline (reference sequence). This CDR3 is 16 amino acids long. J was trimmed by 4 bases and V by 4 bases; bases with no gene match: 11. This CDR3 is CSATSDRGPPRETQYF. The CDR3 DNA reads TGCAGTGCTACGTCGGACAGGGGGCCTCCCCGAGAGACCCAGTACTTC.

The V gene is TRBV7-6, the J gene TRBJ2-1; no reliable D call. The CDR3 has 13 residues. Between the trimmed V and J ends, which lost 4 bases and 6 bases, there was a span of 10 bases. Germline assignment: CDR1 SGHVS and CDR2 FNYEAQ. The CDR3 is CASSSLRSNEQFF. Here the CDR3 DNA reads TGTGCCAGCAGCTCACTGCGGAGCAATGAGCAGTTCTTC.

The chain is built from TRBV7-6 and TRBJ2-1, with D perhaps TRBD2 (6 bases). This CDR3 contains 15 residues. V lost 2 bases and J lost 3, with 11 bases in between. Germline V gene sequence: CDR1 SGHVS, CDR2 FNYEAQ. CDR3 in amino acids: CASSLTAGGYNEQFF. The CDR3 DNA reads TGTGCCAGCAGCTTAACAGCGGGTGGCTACAATGAGCAGTTCTTC.

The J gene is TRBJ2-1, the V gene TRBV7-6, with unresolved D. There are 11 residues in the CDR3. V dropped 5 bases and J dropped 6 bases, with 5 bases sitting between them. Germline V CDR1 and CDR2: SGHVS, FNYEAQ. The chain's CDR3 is CASSGTNEQFF. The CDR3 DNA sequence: TGTGCCAGCAGCGGAACCAATGAGCAGTTCTTC.

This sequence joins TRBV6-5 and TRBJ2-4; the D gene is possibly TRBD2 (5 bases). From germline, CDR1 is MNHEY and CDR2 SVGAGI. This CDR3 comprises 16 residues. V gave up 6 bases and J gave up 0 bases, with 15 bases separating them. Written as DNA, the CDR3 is TGTGCCAGCAGGGCCACTAGAATAAAAGCCAAAAACATTCAGTACTTC. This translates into CASRATRIKAKNIQYF.

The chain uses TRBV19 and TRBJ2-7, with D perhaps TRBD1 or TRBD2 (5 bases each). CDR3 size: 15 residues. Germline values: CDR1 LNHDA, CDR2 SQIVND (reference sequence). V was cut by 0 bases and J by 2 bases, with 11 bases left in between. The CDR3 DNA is TGTGCCAGTAGTATAGACGGGGCAGCCGCCTACGAGCAGTACTTC. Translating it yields CASSIDGAAAYEQYF.

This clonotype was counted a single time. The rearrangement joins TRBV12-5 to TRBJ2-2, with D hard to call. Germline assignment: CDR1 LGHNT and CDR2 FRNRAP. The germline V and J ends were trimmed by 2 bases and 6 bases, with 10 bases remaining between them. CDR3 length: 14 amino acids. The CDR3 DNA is TGTGCTAGTGGTTTGCCGTCCGGGCCCGGGGAGCTGTTTTTT. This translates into CASGLPSGPGELFF.

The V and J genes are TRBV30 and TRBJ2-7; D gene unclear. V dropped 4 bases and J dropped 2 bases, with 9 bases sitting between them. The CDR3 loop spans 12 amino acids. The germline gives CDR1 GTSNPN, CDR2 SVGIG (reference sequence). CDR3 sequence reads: CAWTGTTYEQYF. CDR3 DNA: TGTGCCTGGACAGGTACCACCTACGAGCAGTACTTC.

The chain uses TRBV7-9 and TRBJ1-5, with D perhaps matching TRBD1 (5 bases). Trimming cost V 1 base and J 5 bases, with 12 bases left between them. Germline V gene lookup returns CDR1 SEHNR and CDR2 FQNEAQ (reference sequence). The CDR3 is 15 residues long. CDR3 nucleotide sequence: TGTGCCAGCAGCTTAGAGGTCCAAGGGGATCAGCCCCAGCATTTT. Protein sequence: CASSLEVQGDQPQHF.

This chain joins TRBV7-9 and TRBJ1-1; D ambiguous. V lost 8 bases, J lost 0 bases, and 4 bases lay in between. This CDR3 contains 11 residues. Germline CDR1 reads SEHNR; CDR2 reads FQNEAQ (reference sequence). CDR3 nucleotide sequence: TGTGCCAGCCTAATGAACACTGAAGCTTTCTTT. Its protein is CASLMNTEAFF.